This passage covers 7 T cell receptor beta chains from one sample sequenced in a study of post-analysis software for immune sequencing data. Study observations and caveats: Roughly 5 TRBV segments (TRBV5-6, TRBV5-1 and TRBV20-1 among them) occurred more frequently in patients than in controls.

The TCR beta cDNA libraries carried unique molecular identifiers. Each CDR3 protein is one row after TCRdb ran MiXCR on the PCR reads. The table shows roughly 570,000 distinct CDR3 sequences, with roughly 34% occurring only once. The antigens for these receptors are not known. The sequenced sample was blood. These receptors originate from a girl aged 2 to 17 with multiple sclerosis.

The table lists this clonotype with a few counts. The rearrangement links TRBV6-2 or TRBV6-3 to TRBJ2-7; 7 bases agree with TRBD1. The CDR3 runs to 11 residues. Trimming removed 10 bases from V and 2 bases from J; junction bases left unmatched: 2. Germline CDR1 MNHEY, CDR2 SVGEGT. For the CDR3, the DNA is TGTGCCACCGGGACAGCCTACGAGCAGTACTTC. Translated, it gives CATGTAYEQYF.

This clonotype was detected only a few times. The rearrangement links TRBV11-2 to TRBJ2-5; 8 bases are a match to TRBD1. Losses at the gene ends were 1 base for V and 4 bases for J; bases not matched to a gene: 8. Germline V lookup: CDR1 SGHAT, CDR2 FQNNGV. CDR3 length: 16 amino acids. Here the CDR3 reads CASSLGRTGMGETQYF. Here the CDR3 DNA reads TGTGCCAGCAGCTTAGGGAGGACAGGGATGGGAGAGACCCAGTACTTC.

The chain links TRBV20-1 to TRBJ2-3; D gene uncertain. The CDR3 has 15 amino acids. The V end lost 4 bases, the J end lost 6 bases, and 20 bases lay between the germline ends. Germline V gene data show CDR1 as DFQATT and CDR2 as SNEGSKA (reference sequence). The CDR3 protein is CSAILTGGSLDTQYF. DNA of the CDR3: TGCAGTGCTATACTAACTGGTGGGTCTTTGGATACGCAGTATTTT.

The V call is TRBV6-5, the J call TRBJ2-1; D is perhaps TRBD1 (5 bases). The ends were cut back, 5 bases at V and 4 bases at J, with 15 bases in the middle. The CDR3 runs to 15 residues. Germline V CDR1 and CDR2: MNHEY, SVGAGI. The CDR3 here is CASSRQGWEYNEQFF. The CDR3 DNA is TGTGCCAGCAGTCGGCAGGGTTGGGAATACAATGAGCAGTTCTTC.

In its sample, this clonotype was seen a few times. The chain links TRBV2 to TRBJ2-5; the match to TRBD1 covers 8 bases. Trimming removed 7 bases from V and 3 bases from J; junction bases left unmatched: 10. This CDR3 has 15 residues. CDR1 and CDR2 from the germline V gene are SNHLY and FYNNEI. The CDR3 protein is CASNRQGTPEETQYF. DNA of the CDR3: TGTGCCAGCAATAGACAGGGGACCCCCGAAGAGACCCAGTACTTC.

In its sample, this clonotype was seen a few times. This chain uses TRBV13 with TRBJ2-3, with 10 bases aligning to TRBD2. Looked up from germline, CDR1 is PRHDT and CDR2 is FYEKMQ (reference sequence). V lost 1 base, J lost 4 bases, and 5 bases stayed unmatched. The CDR3 extends over 16 amino acids. The CDR3 sequence: CASSLASSGRPDTQYF. DNA of the CDR3: TGTGCCAGCAGCTTAGCTTCTAGCGGGAGACCAGATACGCAGTATTTT. Complete variable domain (other parts from reference TRBV13 and TRBJ2-3): AAGVIQSPRHLIKEKRETATLKCYPIPRHDTVYWYQQGPGQDPQFLISFYEKMQSDKGSIPDRFSAQQFSDYHSELNMSSLELGDSALYFCASSLASSGRPDTQYFGPGTRLTVL.

V is TRBV27 and J is TRBJ2-3; 12 bases are shared with TRBD2. V was pared by 2 bases and J by 6 bases, with 3 bases of the junction left unmatched. Per the germline V gene, CDR1 is MNHEY and CDR2 is SMNVEV (reference sequence). This CDR3 is built from 15 residues. The CDR3 protein is CASSLTSGGMDTQYF. The CDR3 DNA reads as TGTGCCAGCAGTTTAACTAGCGGGGGGATGGATACGCAGTATTTT.